This entry features one T cell receptor beta chain sequence. What it recognizes is unknown. The sample originates from a study of T cell repertoires in cytomegalovirus infection. The wider study: Matching HLA type and CMV infection were both indicated by public TCR beta signatures. General observations from the study: HLA-C-restricted CMV-specific TCR beta clonotypes were dominant in the ex vivo response. Summed frequency of public TCR beta families distinguished CMV carriers with the relevant HLA.

TCRdb re-derived calls from the reads in MiXCR, one entry per CDR3 protein. The table has about 920,000 distinct CDR3 sequences, less than 40% seen once; the top ten hold over 11%. Trimming cost V 6 bases and J 3 bases, with 14 bases left between them. This CDR3 has 14 residues. Germline V lookup: CDR1 MNHEY, CDR2 SMNVEV (reference sequence). Sequencing used cultured CD8+ T cells from PBMCs, obtained from culture after CMV antigen stimulation. This clonotype originated in a human donor in good health (CMV status not recorded). Some clones in this sample may be carry-over from other donors' samples. V gene TRBV27 combines with J gene TRBJ1-1, with D possibly being TRBD1 (6 bases). The CDR3 DNA sequence: TGTGCCAGCAGCAACGGGGGGGCGGACACTGAAGCTTTCTTT. This gives the protein CASSNGGADTEAFF.